Detailed here is one TCR beta chain. The record originates from a study of shared clonotypes between healthy human individuals. Every immunoSEQ plate was one replicate of a subset's evenly spread DNA. Only in-frame clones appear in the TCRdb table, and some are missing; sequencing was by immunoSEQ multiplex PCR. The sample records approximately 640,000 clones, less than 95% being singletons. The CDR3 is made up of 18 amino acids. Germline lookup yields CDR1 SGDLS and CDR2 YYNGEE. With 2 bases clipped from V and 5 bases from J, the junction kept 14 bases outside the gene matches. CD8 memory comprised CD45RO+ plus CCR7-negative CD45RA+ TemRA cells.

The chain recombines TRBV9 with TRBJ2-1; 9 positions match TRBD2. The receptor was derived from a man younger than 30 in good health. Some clones in this sample may be carry-over from other donors' samples. Sequencing was performed on memory CD8+ T cells from PBMCs. The subset is: CD45RO+ cells pooled with CCR7-negative TemRA cells. Written as DNA, the CDR3 is TGTGCCAGCAGCGTGGAGGCTAGCGGGACTCGGTTTGACAATGAGCAGTTCTTC. It yields the protein CASSVEASGTRFDNEQFF.